What follows are 18 T cell receptor beta chains derived from one specimen sequenced in a study of T-cell reconstitution after alpha-beta-depleted transplantation in children. Unique molecular identifiers featured in how the TCRbeta library was prepared. TCRdb reanalysed the PCR reads using MiXCR and keeps one entry per CDR3 protein. The sample holds about 15,000 distinct CDR3 sequences, 9.5% to 15% seen once. Sequencing used PBMCs, mostly from graft donor cells, obtained 180 days after TCRalphabeta/CD19-depleted stem cell transplant. All receptors derive from a boy younger than two who had a stem cell transplant for Wiskott-Aldrich syndrome, so the T cells may come from the graft donor.

In DNA, the CDR3 is TGTGCCAGCAGTGACGCAGGGGGCCGGAACACCGGGGAGCTGTTTTTT. Protein: CASSDAGGRNTGELFF. This chain uses TRBV25-1 with TRBJ2-2, with TRBD1 identical over 8 bases. V was pared by 3 bases and J by 1 base, with 4 bases of the junction left unmatched. In germline, CDR1 is MGHDK, CDR2 SYGVNS. The CDR3 runs 16 residues.

V and J are TRBV5-5 and TRBJ2-3; D is uncertain. V was cut by 5 bases and J by 2 bases, with 3 bases left in between. This CDR3 is 11 amino acids long. Germline V gene sequence: CDR1 SGHKS, CDR2 YYEKEE (reference sequence). CDR3: CASRNTDTQYF. Written as DNA, the CDR3 is TGTGCCAGCAGGAACACAGATACGCAGTATTTT.

This clonotype was picked up many times. The genes are TRBV6-5 and TRBJ1-5, with D tentatively TRBD1 (6 bases). Germline lookup yields CDR1 MNHEY and CDR2 SVGAGI. This CDR3 spans 14 amino acids. Trimming stripped 1 base from V and 7 bases from J, with 11 bases between. Here the CDR3 reads CASSYFGGDQPQHF. The DNA for the CDR3 is TGTGCCAGCAGTTACTTCGGGGGCGACCAGCCCCAGCATTTT.

This clonotype was detected a few times. The chain links TRBV5-1 to TRBJ2-5; 9 nucleotides line up with TRBD1. The CDR3 is 14 amino acids. Germline V gives CDR1 SGHRS, CDR2 YFSETQ. Losses at the gene ends were 5 bases for V and 5 bases for J; bases not matched to a gene: 7. CDR3 in amino acids: CASSSQGAHETQYF. The CDR3 DNA reads TGCGCCAGCAGTTCACAGGGGGCGCATGAGACCCAGTACTTC. Full variable domain (remainder filled in from reference TRBV5-1 and TRBJ2-5): KAGVTQTPRYLIKTRGQQVTLSCSPISGHRSVSWYQQTPGQGLQFLFEYFSETQRNKGNFPGRFSGRQFSNSRSEMNVSTLELGDSALYLCASSSQGAHETQYFGPGTRLLVL.

This clonotype was observed many times. The rearrangement joins TRBV5-1 to TRBJ2-5; 10 positions agree with TRBD1. The germline V gene has CDR1 SGHRS and CDR2 YFSETQ. The CDR3 has 16 residues. With 1 base clipped from V and 5 bases from J, the junction kept 8 bases outside the gene matches. Here the CDR3 reads CASSLITGQGGETQYF. The CDR3 DNA reads TGCGCCAGCAGCTTGATCACCGGACAGGGGGGGGAGACCCAGTACTTC.

V is TRBV25-1 and J is TRBJ2-1, with 11 nucleotides matching TRBD1. Germline V gene lookup returns CDR1 MGHDK and CDR2 SYGVNS. The CDR3 contains 19 residues. The V segment lost 4 bases and the J segment 7 bases; nucleotides outside the gene matches: 18. The chain's CDR3 is CASSALVARGQGVGNEQFF. CDR3 nucleotide sequence: TGTGCCAGCAGTGCCCTCGTGGCAAGGGGACAGGGGGTAGGGAATGAGCAGTTCTTC. Filled out from reference TRBV25-1 and TRBJ2-1, the complete variable domain reads EADIYQTPRYLVIGTGKKITLECSQTMGHDKMYWYQQDPGMELHLIHYSYGVNSTEKGDLSSESTVSRIRTEHFPLTLESARPSHTSQYLCASSALVARGQGVGNEQFFGPGTRLTVL.

This clonotype appeared a few times. The chain recombines TRBV7-6 with TRBJ2-2; D may be TRBD1 or TRBD2 (5 bases each). Trimming stripped 6 bases from V and 2 bases from J, with 22 bases between. The CDR3 extends over 18 amino acids. From germline, CDR1 is SGHVS and CDR2 FNYEAQ. CDR3 residues: CASSQIPPQGANTGELFF. The CDR3 DNA reads TGTGCCAGCAGTCAGATACCTCCTCAGGGAGCTAACACCGGGGAGCTGTTTTTT. The whole variable domain, remainder taken from reference TRBV7-6 and TRBJ2-2, is GAGVSQSPRYKVTKRGQDVALRCDPISGHVSLYWYRQALGQGPEFLTYFNYEAQQDKSGLPNDRFSAERPEGSISTLTIQRTEQRDSAMYRCASSQIPPQGANTGELFFGEGSRLTVL.

This clonotype was counted many times. The V and J genes are TRBV24-1 and TRBJ2-7; D is possibly TRBD2 (6 bases). This CDR3 contains 13 residues. V was shortened by 9 bases and J by 4 bases, with 15 bases between the two germline ends. Per the germline V gene, CDR1 is KGHDR and CDR2 is SFDVKD. Written as DNA, the CDR3 is TGTGCCACCCCGGGACTCCAAAGATACGAGCAGTACTTC. Translating it yields CATPGLQRYEQYF.

This clonotype has only a few counts. This sequence joins TRBV5-1 and TRBJ1-2; D is possibly TRBD1 (5 bases). The CDR3 has 15 amino acids. The V and J ends lost 7 bases and 7 bases respectively, with 23 bases between them. Germline V gives CDR1 SGHRS, CDR2 YFSETQ. The CDR3 nucleotides read TGCGCCAGCTGTTACGCGCCTAATGGGGGAGCTGGCTACACCTTC. It is translated as CASCYAPNGGAGYTF. Full variable domain (rest looked up from reference TRBV5-1 and TRBJ1-2): KAGVTQTPRYLIKTRGQQVTLSCSPISGHRSVSWYQQTPGQGLQFLFEYFSETQRNKGNFPGRFSGRQFSNSRSEMNVSTLELGDSALYLCASCYAPNGGAGYTFGSGTRLTVV.

In its sample, this clonotype was seen a few times. The rearrangement joins TRBV2 to TRBJ2-2; D not certain. The CDR3 consists of 14 residues. V gave up 7 bases and J gave up 6 bases, with 15 bases separating them. Germline CDR1 and CDR2: SNHLY and FYNNEI. In DNA, the CDR3 is TGTGCCAGCACTTTTTACGATAGATCCGGGGAGCTGTTTTTT. This sequence encodes CASTFYDRSGELFF. The variable domain in full, completed from reference TRBV2 and TRBJ2-2, reads EPEVTQTPSHQVTQMGQEVILRCVPISNHLYFYWYRQILGQKVEFLVSFYNNEISEKSEIFDDQFSVERPDGSNFTLKIRSTKLEDSAMYFCASTFYDRSGELFFGEGSRLTVL.

This clonotype was counted between two and nine times. The chain joins TRBV28 to TRBJ1-5; D possibly corresponds to TRBD1 (5 bases). Between the trimmed V and J ends, which lost 8 bases and 2 bases, there was a span of 16 bases. The CDR3 loop spans 15 amino acids. Germline V gives CDR1 MDHEN, CDR2 SYDVKM. This CDR3 reads CASSVEGLGNQPQHF. Here the CDR3 DNA reads TGTGCCAGCTCGGTCGAGGGGTTAGGCAATCAGCCCCAGCATTTT.

The sample holds many counts of this clonotype. This chain joins TRBV10-3 and TRBJ2-5, with 7 bases identical to TRBD1. The V segment lost 2 bases and the J segment 3 bases; nucleotides outside the gene matches: 9. The CDR3 covers 16 residues. The V gene's germline CDR1 is ENHRY and CDR2 SYGVKD. The CDR3: CAISEGFGTAEETQYF. CDR3 nucleotide sequence: TGTGCCATCAGTGAGGGTTTCGGGACAGCAGAAGAGACCCAGTACTTC.

This clonotype has a count of ten or more. The V call is TRBV24-1, the J call TRBJ2-1, with a weak D call TRBD1 (6 bases). Germline CDR1 and CDR2: KGHDR and SFDVKD. The CDR3 is made up of 20 amino acids. V was pared by 3 bases and J by 0 bases, with 23 bases between. The CDR3 nucleotides are TGTGCCACCAGTGATCCCCTCCAGGGGTCCGCCGGAAGCTCCTACAATGAGCAGTTCTTC. This translates into CATSDPLQGSAGSSYNEQFF.

This clonotype has ten or more counts. The rearrangement joins TRBV7-2 to TRBJ2-3; D is ambiguous. This CDR3 spans 14 amino acids. Looked up from germline, CDR1 is SGHTA and CDR2 is FQGNSA. With 2 bases removed from V and 2 bases from J, the gap between germline ends came to 8 bases. CDR3 DNA: TGTGCCAGCAGCTTAATACGGAACACAGATACGCAGTATTTT. Encoded protein: CASSLIRNTDTQYF.

In this sample, this clonotype turned up a few times. The chain combines TRBV18 with TRBJ2-3; perhaps TRBD2 as D (6 bases). CDR3 size: 15 residues. Germline V gene sequence: CDR1 KGHSH, CDR2 LQKENI. Trimming cost V 2 bases and J 5 bases, with 14 bases left between them. This CDR3 reads CASSPFGGTGDTQYF. Here the CDR3 DNA reads TGTGCCAGCTCACCATTTGGCGGGACGGGAGATACGCAGTATTTT.

The chain is built from TRBV11-2 and TRBJ2-1, with TRBD2 matching 9 bases. The CDR3 covers 18 residues. CDR1 is SGHAT and CDR2 is FQNNGV in the germline V gene. J lost 0 bases, V lost 1 base, and 7 bases had no gene match. The DNA for the CDR3 is TGTGCCAGCAGCTTAGTAGCGGGAGCTTCTAGCTCCTACAATGAGCAGTTCTTC. Translated: CASSLVAGASSSYNEQFF.

The table lists this clonotype with many counts. This chain links TRBV4-2 with TRBJ2-1; perhaps TRBD2 as D (6 bases). The CDR3 is made up of 16 amino acids. Germline CDR1 and CDR2: LGHNA and YNFKEQ. Between the trimmed V and J ends, which lost 0 bases and 0 bases, there was a span of 9 bases. The CDR3 nucleotides are TGTGCCAGCAGCCAAGATGCGGGGACCTCCTACAATGAGCAGTTCTTC. This sequence encodes CASSQDAGTSYNEQFF.

The sample holds many counts of this clonotype. CDR3 DNA sequence: TGCGCCAGCAGGCAGACAGGGGGCGGGTACGAGCAGTACTTC. Protein sequence: CASRQTGGGYEQYF. The chain uses TRBV10-2 and TRBJ2-7, with 10 bases identical to TRBD1. The CDR3 loop spans 14 amino acids. The V gene end was trimmed by 6 bases and the J gene end by 4 bases; junction bases not matched to a gene: 6. Germline assignment: CDR1 WSHSY and CDR2 SAAADI.